This T cell receptor (beta chain) comes out of a study of naive and memory T cell subsets. Findings of the study overall: This RNA-based method may be sensitive to activation-related transcript changes.

Reverse transcription of blood and skin TCR RNA was primed at alpha and beta constant regions. Via MiXCR, TCRdb re-called the 5' RACE reads, giving one row per CDR3 protein. Found here are tens of thousands of distinct CDR3 sequences, 4% to 5% of them singletons; the top ten hold 7.8%. Note on this clonotype: The antigen is unknown.

V lost 0 bases, J lost 1 base, and 5 bases stayed unmatched. Germline V lookup: CDR1 LNHNV, CDR2 YYDKDF (reference sequence). The CDR3 is 18 amino acids. Whole-blood samples were 2.5 to 3 ml of peripheral blood from healthy adult volunteers. TCR cDNA received a 3' ligated oligonucleotide that carried a UMI. Input was about 1 to 1,100 ng of DNase-treated total RNA without cell sorting. The sequence was collected from a male donor in good health. The chain combines TRBV15 with TRBJ2-3; 12 bases are a match to TRBD2. The CDR3 sequence: CATSRDPTSGGGTDTQYF. The CDR3 DNA reads as TGTGCCACCAGCAGAGACCCGACTAGCGGGGGCGGCACAGATACGCAGTATTTT.